This T cell receptor (beta chain) came from a study of blood T cell repertoires in COVID-19. Data came from immunoSEQ multiplex PCR; TCRdb stores just in-frame clones and leaves some out. This table holds more than 250,000 clones, around 86% found once. CDR1 and CDR2 from the germline V gene are KGHDR and SFDVKD. The CDR3 runs 19 residues. With 11 bases removed from V and 0 bases from J, the gap between germline ends came to 28 bases. V and J are TRBV24-1 and TRBJ1-3, with TRBD1 as a possible D gene (6 bases). What was sequenced was PBMCs or T cells enriched from blood (not recorded which). This sequence was found in a woman aged 18-29 years who had recovered from COVID-19. The CDR3, as DNA: TGTGCCATCAATTGGGGGGGCAGACATATGGACTTCTCTGGAAACACCATATATTTT. It codes for CAINWGGRHMDFSGNTIYF.